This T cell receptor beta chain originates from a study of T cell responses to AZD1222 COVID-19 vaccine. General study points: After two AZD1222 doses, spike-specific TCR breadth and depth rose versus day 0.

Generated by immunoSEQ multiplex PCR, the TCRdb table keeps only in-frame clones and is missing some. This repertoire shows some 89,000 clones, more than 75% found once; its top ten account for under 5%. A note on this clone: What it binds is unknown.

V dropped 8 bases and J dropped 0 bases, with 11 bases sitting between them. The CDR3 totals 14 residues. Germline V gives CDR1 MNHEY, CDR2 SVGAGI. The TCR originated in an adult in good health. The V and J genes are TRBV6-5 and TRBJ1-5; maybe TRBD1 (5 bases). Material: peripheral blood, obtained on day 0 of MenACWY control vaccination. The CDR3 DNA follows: TGTGCCAGCCTCGACAGATATAGCAATCAGCCCCAGCATTTT. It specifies CASLDRYSNQPQHF.